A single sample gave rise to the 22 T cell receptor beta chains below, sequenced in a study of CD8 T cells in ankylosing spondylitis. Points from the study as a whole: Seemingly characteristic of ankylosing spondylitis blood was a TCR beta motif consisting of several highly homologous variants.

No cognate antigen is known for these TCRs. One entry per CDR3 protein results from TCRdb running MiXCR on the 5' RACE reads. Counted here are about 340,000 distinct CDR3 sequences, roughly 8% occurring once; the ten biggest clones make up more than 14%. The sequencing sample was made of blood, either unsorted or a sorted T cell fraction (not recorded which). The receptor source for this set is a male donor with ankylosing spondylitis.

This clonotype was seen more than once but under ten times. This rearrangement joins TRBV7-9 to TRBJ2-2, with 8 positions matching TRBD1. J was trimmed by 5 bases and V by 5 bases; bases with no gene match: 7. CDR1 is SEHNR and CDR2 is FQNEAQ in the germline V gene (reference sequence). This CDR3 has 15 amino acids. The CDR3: CASSRSGTGTGELFF. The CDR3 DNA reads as TGTGCCAGCAGCCGTTCCGGGACAGGTACCGGGGAGCTGTTTTTT.

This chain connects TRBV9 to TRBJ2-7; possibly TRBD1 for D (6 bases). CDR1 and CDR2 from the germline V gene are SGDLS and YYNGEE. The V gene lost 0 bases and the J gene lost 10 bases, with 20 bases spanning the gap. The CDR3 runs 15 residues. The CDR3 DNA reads TGTGCCAGCAGCGTAGGGGACACGAGGGTTGCCCGCCAGTACTTC. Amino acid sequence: CASSVGDTRVARQYF.

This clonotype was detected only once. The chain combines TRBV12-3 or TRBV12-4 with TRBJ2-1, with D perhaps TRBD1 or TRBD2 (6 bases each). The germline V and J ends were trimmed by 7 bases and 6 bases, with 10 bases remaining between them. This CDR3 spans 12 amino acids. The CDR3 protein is CASKRGVNEQFF. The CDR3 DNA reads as TGTGCCAGCAAAAGGGGGGTCAATGAGCAGTTCTTC.

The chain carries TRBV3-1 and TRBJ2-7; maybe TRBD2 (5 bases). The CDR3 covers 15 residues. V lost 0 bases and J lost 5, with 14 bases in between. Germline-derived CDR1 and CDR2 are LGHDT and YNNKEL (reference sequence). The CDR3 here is CASSQDLRGLDEQYF. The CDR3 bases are TGTGCCAGCAGCCAAGATCTAAGAGGACTTGACGAGCAGTACTTC.

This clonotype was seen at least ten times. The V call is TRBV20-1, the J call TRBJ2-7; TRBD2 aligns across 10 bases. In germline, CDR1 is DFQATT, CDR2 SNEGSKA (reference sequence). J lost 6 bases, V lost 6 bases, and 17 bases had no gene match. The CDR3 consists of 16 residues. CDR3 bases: TGCAGTGCCCCGCCCCCCCTAGCGGGAGATAGGCGCGAGCAGTACTTC. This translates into CSAPPPLAGDRREQYF.

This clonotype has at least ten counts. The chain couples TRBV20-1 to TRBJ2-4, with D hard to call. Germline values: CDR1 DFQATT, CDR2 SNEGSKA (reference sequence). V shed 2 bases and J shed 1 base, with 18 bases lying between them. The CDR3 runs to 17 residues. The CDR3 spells CSARLHPDAWAKNIQYF. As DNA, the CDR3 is TGCAGTGCTAGATTGCATCCGGACGCGTGGGCCAAAAACATTCAGTACTTC.

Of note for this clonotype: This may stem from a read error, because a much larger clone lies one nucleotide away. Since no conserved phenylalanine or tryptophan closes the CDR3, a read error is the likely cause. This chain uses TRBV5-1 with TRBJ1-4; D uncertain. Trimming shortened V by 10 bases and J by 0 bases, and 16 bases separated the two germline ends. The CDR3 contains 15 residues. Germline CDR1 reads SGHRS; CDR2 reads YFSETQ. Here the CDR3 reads CACPSQETTNEKLFL. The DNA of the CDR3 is TGCGCCTGCCCATCTCAAGAAACAACTAATGAAAAACTGTTTTTA.

CDR3 nucleotide sequence: TGCAGTGCTAGAGGACAGGGGAGTCAGCCCCAGCATTTT. Encoded protein: CSARGQGSQPQHF. V and J are TRBV20-1 and TRBJ1-5, with 8 bases identical to TRBD1. The CDR3 covers 13 residues. Trimming took 1 base from V and 6 from J; bases not matched to a gene: 2. CDR1 and CDR2 (germline): DFQATT, SNEGSKA (reference sequence).

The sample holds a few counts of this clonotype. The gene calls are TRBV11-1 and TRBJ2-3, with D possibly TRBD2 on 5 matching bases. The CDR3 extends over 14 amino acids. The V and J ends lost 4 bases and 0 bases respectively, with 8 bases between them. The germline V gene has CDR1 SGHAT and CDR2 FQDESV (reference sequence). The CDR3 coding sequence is TGTGCCAGCAGCTCTCAGCGGAGCACAGATACGCAGTATTTT. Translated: CASSSQRSTDTQYF. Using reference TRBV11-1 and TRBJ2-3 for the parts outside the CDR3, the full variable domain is EAEVAQSPRYKITEKSQAVAFWCDPISGHATLYWYRQILGQGPELLVQFQDESVVDDSQLPKDRFSAERLKGVDSTLKIQPAELGDSAMYLCASSSQRSTDTQYFGPGTRLTVL.

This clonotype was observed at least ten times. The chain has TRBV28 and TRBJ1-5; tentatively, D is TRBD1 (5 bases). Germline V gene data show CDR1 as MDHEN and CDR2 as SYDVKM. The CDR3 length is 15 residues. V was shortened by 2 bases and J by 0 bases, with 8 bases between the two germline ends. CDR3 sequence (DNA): TGTGCCAGCAGTTTAGACAGCCATAGCAATCAGCCCCAGCATTTT. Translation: CASSLDSHSNQPQHF.

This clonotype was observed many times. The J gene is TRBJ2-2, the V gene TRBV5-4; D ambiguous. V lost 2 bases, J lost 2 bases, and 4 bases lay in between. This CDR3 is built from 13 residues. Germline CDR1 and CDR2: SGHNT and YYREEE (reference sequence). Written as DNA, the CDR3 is TGTGCCAGCAGCTTCGGTAACACCGGGGAGCTGTTTTTT. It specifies CASSFGNTGELFF.

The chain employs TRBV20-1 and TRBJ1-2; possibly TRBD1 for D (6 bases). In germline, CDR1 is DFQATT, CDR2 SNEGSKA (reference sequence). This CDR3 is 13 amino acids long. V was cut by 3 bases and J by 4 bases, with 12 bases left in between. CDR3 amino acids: CSARNDRIYGYTF. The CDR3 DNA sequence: TGCAGTGCTAGGAACGACAGGATCTATGGCTACACCTTC.

The CDR3 nucleotides are TGTGCCAGCAGCCAAGTGCTTGCGACACCGGGGGCTCAGCCCCAGCATTTT. Its translation is CASSQVLATPGAQPQHF. The chain employs TRBV4-2 and TRBJ1-5; possible D gene TRBD1, 6 bases. The germline CDR1 and CDR2 sequences are LGHNA and YNFKEQ. The germline V and J ends were trimmed by 1 base and 6 bases, with 19 bases remaining between them. CDR3 length equals 17 residues.

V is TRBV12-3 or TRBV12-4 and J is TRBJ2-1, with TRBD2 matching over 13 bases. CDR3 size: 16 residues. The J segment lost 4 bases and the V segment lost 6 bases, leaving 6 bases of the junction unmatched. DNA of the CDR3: TGTGCCAGCAGACCCCGGACTAGCGGGAGATACAATGAGCAGTTCTTC. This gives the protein CASRPRTSGRYNEQFF.

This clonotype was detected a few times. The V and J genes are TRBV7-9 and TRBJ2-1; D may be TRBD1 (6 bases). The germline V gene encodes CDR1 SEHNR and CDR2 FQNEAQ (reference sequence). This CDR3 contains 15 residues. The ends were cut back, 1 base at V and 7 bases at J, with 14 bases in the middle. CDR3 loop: CASSLEGQWANEQFF. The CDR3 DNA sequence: TGTGCCAGCAGCTTAGAAGGACAGTGGGCAAATGAGCAGTTCTTC.

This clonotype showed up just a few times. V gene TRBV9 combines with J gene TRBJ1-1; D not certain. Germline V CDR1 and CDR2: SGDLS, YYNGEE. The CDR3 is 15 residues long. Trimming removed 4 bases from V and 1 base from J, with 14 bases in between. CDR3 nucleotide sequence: TGTGCCAGCAGCCCGAGACCCAGGTCGAACACTGAAGCTTTCTTT. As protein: CASSPRPRSNTEAFF.

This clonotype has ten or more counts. The CDR3 nucleotides are TGTGCCAGCAGCCAAGCGTCTAGCGAGGCAGATACGCAGTATTTT. Protein product: CASSQASSEADTQYF. This chain links TRBV3-1 with TRBJ2-3; perhaps TRBD2 as D (6 bases). The V gene's germline CDR1 is LGHDT and CDR2 YNNKEL (reference sequence). The CDR3 is 15 amino acids. The V gene lost 1 base and the J gene lost 4 bases, with 12 bases spanning the gap.

DNA of the CDR3: TGCAGTGCACGGGACAGCGGAATCGAGACCCAGTACTTC. It is translated as CSARDSGIETQYF. The chain links TRBV20-1 to TRBJ2-5; 7 nucleotides align to TRBD1. The CDR3 has 13 amino acids. Looked up from germline, CDR1 is DFQATT and CDR2 is SNEGSKA (reference sequence). V dropped 6 bases and J dropped 5; count of bases not matched to a gene: 9.

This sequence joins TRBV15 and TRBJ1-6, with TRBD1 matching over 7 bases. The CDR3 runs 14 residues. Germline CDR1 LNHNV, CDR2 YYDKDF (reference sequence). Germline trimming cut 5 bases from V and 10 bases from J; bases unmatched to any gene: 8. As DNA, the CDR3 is TGTGCCACCAGCTTACGGGACAGTGACTCACCCCTCCACTTT. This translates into CATSLRDSDSPLHF.

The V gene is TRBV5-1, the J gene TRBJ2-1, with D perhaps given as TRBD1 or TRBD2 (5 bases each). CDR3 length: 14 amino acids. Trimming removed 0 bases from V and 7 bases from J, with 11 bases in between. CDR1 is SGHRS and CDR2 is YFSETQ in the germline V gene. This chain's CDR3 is CASSLEGLANEQFF. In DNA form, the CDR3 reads TGCGCCAGCAGCTTGGAGGGGCTAGCTAATGAGCAGTTCTTC.

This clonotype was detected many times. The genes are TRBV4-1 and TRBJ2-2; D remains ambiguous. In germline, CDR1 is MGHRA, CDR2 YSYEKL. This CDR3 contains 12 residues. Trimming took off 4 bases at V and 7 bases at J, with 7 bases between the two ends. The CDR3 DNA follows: TGCGCCAGCAGCCCCCGCATCGGGGAGCTGTTTTTT. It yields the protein CASSPRIGELFF.

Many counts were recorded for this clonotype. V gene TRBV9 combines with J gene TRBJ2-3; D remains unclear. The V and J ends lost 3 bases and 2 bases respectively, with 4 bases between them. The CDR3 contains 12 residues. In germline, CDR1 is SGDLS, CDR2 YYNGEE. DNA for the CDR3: TGTGCCAGCAGCGCTATCACAGATACGCAGTATTTT. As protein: CASSAITDTQYF. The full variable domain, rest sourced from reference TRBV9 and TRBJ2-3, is DSGVTQTPKHLITATGQRVTLRCSPRSGDLSVYWYQQSLDQGLQFLIQYYNGEERAKGNILERFSAQQFPDLHSELNLSSLELGDSALYFCASSAITDTQYFGPGTRLTVL.